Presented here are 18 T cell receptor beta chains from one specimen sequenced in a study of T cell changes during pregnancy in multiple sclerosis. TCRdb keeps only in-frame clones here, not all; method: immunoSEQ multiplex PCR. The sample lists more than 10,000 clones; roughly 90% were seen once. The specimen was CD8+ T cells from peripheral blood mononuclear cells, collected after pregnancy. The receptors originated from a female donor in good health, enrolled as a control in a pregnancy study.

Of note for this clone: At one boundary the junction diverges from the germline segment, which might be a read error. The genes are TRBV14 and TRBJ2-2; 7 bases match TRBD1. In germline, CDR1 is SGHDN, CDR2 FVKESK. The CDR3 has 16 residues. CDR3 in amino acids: CASSQDRGRVTGELFF. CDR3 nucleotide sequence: TGTGCCAGCAGCCAAGATAGGGGGCGAGTGACCGGGGAGTTGTTTTTT.

DNA of the CDR3: TGTGCCAGCAGTTCCAGGGGAAGGGGCAATCAGCCCCAGCATTTT. Protein: CASSSRGRGNQPQHF. V usage is TRBV27 and J usage is TRBJ1-5; perhaps TRBD1 as D (6 bases). Trimming removed 4 bases from V and 2 bases from J, with 12 bases in between. The CDR3 length is 15 residues. Germline-derived CDR1 and CDR2 are MNHEY and SMNVEV (reference sequence).

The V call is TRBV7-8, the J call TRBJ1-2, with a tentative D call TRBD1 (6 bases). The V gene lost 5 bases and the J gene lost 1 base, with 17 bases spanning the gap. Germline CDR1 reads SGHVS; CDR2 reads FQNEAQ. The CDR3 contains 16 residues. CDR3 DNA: TGTGCCAGCAGCAACAGCCCGGACAGTCTTAACTATGGCTACACCTTC. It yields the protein CASSNSPDSLNYGYTF.

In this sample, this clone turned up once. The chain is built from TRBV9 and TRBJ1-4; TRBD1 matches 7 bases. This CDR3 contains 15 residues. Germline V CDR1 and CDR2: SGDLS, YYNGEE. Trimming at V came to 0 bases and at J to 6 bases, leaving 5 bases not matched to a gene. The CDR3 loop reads CASSVGRGPYEKLFF. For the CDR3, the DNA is TGTGCCAGCAGCGTAGGGAGGGGGCCCTATGAAAAACTGTTTTTT. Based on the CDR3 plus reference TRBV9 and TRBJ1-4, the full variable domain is DSGVTQTPKHLITATGQRVTLRCSPRSGDLSVYWYQQSLDQGLQFLIQYYNGEERAKGNILERFSAQQFPDLHSELNLSSLELGDSALYFCASSVGRGPYEKLFFGSGTQLSVL.

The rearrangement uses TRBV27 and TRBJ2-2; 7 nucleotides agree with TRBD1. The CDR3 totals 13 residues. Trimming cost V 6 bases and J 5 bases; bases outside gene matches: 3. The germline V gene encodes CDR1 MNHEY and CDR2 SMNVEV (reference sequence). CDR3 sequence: CASSTGVTGELFF. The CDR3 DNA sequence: TGTGCCAGCAGCACAGGGGTAACCGGGGAGCTGTTTTTT.

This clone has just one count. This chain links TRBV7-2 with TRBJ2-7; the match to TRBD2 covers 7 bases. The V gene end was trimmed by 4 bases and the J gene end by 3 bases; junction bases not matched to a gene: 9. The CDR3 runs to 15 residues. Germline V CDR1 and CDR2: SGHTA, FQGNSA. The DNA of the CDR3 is TGTGCCAGCAGCTCCCAAACTAGCGTTGGCTACGAGCAGTACTTC. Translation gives CASSSQTSVGYEQYF.

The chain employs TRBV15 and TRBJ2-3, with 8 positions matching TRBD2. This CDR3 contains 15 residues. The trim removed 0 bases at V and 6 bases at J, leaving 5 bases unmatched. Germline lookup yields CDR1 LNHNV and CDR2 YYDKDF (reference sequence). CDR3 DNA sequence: TGTGCCACCAGCAGAGATCGGGAGGGAAGCGATACGCAGTATTTT. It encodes CATSRDREGSDTQYF. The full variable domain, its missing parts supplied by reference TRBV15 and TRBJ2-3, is DAMVIQNPRYQVTQFGKPVTLSCSQTLNHNVMYWYQQKSSQAPKLLFHYYDKDFNNEADTPDNFQSRRPNTSFCFLDIRSPGLGDTAMYLCATSRDREGSDTQYFGPGTRLTVL.

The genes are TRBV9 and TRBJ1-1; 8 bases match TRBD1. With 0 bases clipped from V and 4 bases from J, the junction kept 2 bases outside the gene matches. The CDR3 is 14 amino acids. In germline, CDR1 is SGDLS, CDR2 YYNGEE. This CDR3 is CASSVGQGSTEAFF. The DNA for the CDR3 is TGTGCCAGCAGCGTAGGACAGGGGAGCACTGAAGCTTTCTTT.

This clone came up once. CDR3 loop: CASSSTSGGIYNEQFF. The CDR3 DNA follows: TGTGCCAGCAGCAGTACTAGCGGGGGAATCTACAATGAGCAGTTCTTC. This chain links TRBV11-2 with TRBJ2-1, with 11 nucleotides matching TRBD2. CDR1 and CDR2 from the germline V gene are SGHAT and FQNNGV. CDR3 length: 16 amino acids. V trimming: 5 bases; J trimming: 3 bases; junction bases outside the gene matches: 6. Variable domain in full (rest from reference TRBV11-2 and TRBJ2-1): EAGVAQSPRYKIIEKRQSVAFWCNPISGHATLYWYQQILGQGPKLLIQFQNNGVVDDSQLPKDRFSAERLKGVDSTLKIQPAKLEDSAVYLCASSSTSGGIYNEQFFGPGTRLTVL.

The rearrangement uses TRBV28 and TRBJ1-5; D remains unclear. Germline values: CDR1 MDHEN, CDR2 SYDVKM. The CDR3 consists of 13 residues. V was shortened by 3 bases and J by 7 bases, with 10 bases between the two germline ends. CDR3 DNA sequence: TGTGCCAGCAGTTTTGGACTCTGGCAGCCCCAGCATTTT. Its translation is CASSFGLWQPQHF.

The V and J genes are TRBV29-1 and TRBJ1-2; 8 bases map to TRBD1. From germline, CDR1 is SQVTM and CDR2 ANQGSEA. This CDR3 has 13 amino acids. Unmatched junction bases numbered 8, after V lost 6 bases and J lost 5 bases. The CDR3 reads CSVQNQGAYGYTF. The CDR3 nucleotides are TGCAGCGTGCAAAACCAGGGGGCGTATGGCTACACCTTC.

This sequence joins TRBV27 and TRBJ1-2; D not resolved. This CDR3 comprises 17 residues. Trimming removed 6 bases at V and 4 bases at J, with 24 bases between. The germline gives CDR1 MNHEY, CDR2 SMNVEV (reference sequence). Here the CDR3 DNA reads TGTGCCAGCAGAAAAATCGGGGTAACGGTGGAGAGCTATGGCTACACCTTC. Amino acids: CASRKIGVTVESYGYTF.

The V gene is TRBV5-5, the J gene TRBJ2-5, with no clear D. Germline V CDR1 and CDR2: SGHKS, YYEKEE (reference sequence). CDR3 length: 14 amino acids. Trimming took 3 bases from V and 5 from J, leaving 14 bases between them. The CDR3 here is CASSSEVGAETQYF. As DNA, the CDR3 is TGTGCCAGCAGCTCCGAGGTAGGAGCCGAGACCCAGTACTTC.

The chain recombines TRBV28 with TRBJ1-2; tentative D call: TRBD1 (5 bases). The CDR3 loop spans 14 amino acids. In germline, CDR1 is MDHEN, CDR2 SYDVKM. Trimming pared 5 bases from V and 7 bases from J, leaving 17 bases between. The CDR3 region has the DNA TGTGCCAGCAGTCCCCAAGGGGAGGCGAGTGGCTACACCTTC. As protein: CASSPQGEASGYTF.

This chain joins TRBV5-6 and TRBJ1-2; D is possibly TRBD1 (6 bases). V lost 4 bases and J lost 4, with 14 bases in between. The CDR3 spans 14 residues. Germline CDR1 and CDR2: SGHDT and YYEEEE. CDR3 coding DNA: TGTGCCAGCAGCCCACAGGGTTGGGGCTATGGCTACACCTTC. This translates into CASSPQGWGYGYTF.

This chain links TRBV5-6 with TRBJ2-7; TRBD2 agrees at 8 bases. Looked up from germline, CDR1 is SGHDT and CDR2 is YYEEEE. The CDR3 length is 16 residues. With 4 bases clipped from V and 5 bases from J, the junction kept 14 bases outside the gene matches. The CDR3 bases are TGTGCCAGCAGCCACGAAACGGGACTAGGGATCCACGAGCAGTACTTC. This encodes CASSHETGLGIHEQYF. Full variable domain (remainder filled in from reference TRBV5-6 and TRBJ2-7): DAGVTQSPTHLIKTRGQQVTLRCSPKSGHDTVSWYQQALGQGPQFIFQYYEEEERQRGNFPDRFSGHQFPNYSSELNVNALLLGDSALYLCASSHETGLGIHEQYFGPGTRLTVT.

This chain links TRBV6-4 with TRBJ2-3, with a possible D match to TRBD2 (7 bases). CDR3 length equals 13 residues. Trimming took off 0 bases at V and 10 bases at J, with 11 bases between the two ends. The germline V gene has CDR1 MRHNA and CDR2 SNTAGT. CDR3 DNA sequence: TGTGCCAGCAGTGACTCGGGGGAGGGGGCGCAGTATTTT. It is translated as CASSDSGEGAQYF.

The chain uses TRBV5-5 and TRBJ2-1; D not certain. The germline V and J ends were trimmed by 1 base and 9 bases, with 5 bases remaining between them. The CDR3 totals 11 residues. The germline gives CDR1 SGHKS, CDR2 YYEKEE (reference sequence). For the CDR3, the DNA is TGTGCCAGCAGCTTGAAGCCTGAGCAGTTCTTC. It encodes CASSLKPEQFF.